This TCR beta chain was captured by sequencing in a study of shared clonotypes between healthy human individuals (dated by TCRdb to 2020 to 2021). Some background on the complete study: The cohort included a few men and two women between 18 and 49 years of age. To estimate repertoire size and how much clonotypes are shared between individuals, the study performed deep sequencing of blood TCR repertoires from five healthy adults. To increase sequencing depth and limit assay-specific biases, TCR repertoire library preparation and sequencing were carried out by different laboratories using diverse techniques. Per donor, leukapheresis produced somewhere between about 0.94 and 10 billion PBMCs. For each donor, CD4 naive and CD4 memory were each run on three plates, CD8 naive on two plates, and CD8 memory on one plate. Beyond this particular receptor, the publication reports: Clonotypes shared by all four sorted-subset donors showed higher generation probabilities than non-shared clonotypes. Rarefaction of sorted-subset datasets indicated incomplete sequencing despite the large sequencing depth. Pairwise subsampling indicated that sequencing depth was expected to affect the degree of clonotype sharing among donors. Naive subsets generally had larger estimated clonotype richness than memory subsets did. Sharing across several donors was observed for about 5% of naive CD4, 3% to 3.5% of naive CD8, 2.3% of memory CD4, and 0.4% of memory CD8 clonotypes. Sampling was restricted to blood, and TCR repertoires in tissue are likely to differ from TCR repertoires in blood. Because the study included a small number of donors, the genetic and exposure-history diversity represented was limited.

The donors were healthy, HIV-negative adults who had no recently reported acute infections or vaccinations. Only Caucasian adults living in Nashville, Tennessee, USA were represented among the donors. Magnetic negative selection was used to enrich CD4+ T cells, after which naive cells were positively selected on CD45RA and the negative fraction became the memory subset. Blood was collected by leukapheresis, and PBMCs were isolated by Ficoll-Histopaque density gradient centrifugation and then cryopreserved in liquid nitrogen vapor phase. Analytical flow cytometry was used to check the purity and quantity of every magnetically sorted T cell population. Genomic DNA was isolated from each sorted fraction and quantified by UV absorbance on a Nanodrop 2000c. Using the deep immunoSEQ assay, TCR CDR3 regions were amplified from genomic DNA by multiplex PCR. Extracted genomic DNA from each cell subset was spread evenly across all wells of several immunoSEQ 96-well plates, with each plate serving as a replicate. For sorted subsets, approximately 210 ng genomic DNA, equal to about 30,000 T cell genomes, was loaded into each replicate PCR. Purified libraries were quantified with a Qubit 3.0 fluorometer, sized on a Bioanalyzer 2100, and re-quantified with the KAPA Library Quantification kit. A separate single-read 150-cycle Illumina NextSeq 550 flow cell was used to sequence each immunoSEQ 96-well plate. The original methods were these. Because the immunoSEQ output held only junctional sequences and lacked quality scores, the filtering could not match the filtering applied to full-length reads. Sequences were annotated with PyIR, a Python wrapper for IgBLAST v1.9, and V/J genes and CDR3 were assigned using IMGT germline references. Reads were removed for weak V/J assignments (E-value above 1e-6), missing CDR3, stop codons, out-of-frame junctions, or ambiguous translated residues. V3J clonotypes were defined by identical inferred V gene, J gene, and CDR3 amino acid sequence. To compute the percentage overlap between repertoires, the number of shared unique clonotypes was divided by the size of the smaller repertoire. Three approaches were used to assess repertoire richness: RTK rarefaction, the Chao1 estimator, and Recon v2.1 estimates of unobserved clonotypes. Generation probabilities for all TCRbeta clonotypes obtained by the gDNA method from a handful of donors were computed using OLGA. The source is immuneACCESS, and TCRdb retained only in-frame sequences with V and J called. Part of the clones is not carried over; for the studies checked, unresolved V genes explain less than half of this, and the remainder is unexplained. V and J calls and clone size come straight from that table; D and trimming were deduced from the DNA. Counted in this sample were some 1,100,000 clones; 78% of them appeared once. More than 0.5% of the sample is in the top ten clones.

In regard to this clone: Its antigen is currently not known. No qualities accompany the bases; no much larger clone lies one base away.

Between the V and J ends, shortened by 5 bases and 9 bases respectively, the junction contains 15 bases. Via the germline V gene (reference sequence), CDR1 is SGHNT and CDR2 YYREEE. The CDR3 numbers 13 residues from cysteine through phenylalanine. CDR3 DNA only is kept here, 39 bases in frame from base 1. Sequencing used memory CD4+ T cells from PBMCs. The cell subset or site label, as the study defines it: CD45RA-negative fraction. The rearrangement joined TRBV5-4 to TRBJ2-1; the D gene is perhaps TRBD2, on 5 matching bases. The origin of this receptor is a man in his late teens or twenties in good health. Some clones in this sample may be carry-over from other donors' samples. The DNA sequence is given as TGTGCCAGCAGGACGGATTGGGAGATTGAGCAGTTCTTC. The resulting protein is CASRTDWEIEQFF.